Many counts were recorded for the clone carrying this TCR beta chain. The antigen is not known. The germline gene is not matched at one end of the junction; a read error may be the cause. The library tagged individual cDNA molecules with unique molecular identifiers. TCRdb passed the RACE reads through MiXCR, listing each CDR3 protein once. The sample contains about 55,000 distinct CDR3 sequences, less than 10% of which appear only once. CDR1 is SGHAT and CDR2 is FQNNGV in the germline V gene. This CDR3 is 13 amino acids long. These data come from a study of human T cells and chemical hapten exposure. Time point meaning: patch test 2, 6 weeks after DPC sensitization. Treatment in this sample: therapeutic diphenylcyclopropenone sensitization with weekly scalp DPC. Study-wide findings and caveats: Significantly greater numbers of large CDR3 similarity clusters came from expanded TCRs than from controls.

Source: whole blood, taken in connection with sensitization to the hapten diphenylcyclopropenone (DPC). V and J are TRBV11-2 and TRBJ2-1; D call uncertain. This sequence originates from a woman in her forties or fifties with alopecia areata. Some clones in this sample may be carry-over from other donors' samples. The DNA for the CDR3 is TGTGCCACCAGCTTCACTTGGGTGGCTGAGCAGTTCTTC. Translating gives CATSFTWVAEQFF. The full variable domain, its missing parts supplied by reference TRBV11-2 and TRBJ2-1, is EAGVAQSPRYKIIEKRQSVAFWCNPISGHATLYWYQQILGQGPKLLIQFQNNGVVDDSQLPKDRFSAERLKGVDSTLKIQPAKLEDSAVYLCATSFTWVAEQFFGPGTRLTVL.